The present T cell receptor beta chain was sequenced within a study of blood T cell repertoires in COVID-19 (dated by TCRdb to about 2020). Background on the whole study: Samples covering the acute and convalescent phases of COVID-19 were provided by collaborators in the United States, Italy and Spain. The repertoires were released in a freely available public database meant as a resource for research on the immune response to SARS-CoV-2. Samples were obtained from the ongoing ImmuneRACE study (first 160 participants) and from 1,200 or so subjects provided by 6 global collaborators. Subjects who had been exposed to COVID-19, were actively infected with it, or had recovered from it provided the deeply sampled blood TCRbeta repertoires that made up the dataset. The prospective study material was composed of cDNA or gDNA derived from T cells, B-cell-depleted T cells, or PBMCs. Nearly every sample came with metadata listing a de-identified subject ID, COVID-19 status, age in years and sex. HLA class I and class II types, where available, came from metadata supplied by the sample provider rather than from assay-based typing. Broad study findings and their caveats: The amount of clinical and demographic metadata varied by source and participant and was provided uncurated.

The collaborating institutions used their own protocols to collect whole blood in K2EDTA tubes. For TCRbeta analysis, collaborator samples were shipped as frozen whole blood, as isolated PBMCs, or as DNA extracted from either sample type. Of note for this clone: What antigen it recognizes has not been identified. Base qualities are not at hand, and no much larger clone is one base apart.

The immunoSEQ Assay, a bias-controlled multiplex PCR, was used to amplify TCRbeta CDR3 regions from genomic DNA. The paper's data handling went like this. The number of nucleated cells in each sample was estimated from the amplification of reference gene primers within the assay. To quantify the absolute abundance of each unique TCRbeta CDR3 rearrangement, sequence reads were collapsed and filtered. For each sample, productive Simpson clonality was calculated by taking the square root of Simpson's diversity index across productive rearrangements. Sourced from immuneACCESS, this table was stored by TCRdb with only in-frame sequences that have V and J called. A share of the clones is absent; for the studies checked, an unresolved V gene accounts for under half, and the remainder has no known explanation. Clone size and V and J calls were adopted from that table, with D and trimming inferred from the DNA. Here the sample has 150,000 to 160,000 clones; 80% to 90% occur a single time. About 15% of the sample is held by the ten biggest clonotypes.

Germline trimming: 3 bases from V, 2 bases from J; junction bases outside gene matches: 8. Reading the germline V gene gives CDR1 SGHRS and CDR2 YFSETQ. CDR3 length: 15 amino acids, cysteine to phenylalanine. The entry retains the CDR3 DNA only, 45 bases that are in frame from base 1. The TCR originated in a woman aged 40 to 50 with acute or convalescent COVID-19. The chain is assembled from TRBV5-1 and TRBJ2-7, with TRBD1 matching 7 junction bases. The sequencing input was peripheral blood. The base sequence is TGCGCCAGCAGCTACCAACACAGGGGCCCCTACGAGCAGTACTTC. Translated, it reads CASSYQHRGPYEQYF.